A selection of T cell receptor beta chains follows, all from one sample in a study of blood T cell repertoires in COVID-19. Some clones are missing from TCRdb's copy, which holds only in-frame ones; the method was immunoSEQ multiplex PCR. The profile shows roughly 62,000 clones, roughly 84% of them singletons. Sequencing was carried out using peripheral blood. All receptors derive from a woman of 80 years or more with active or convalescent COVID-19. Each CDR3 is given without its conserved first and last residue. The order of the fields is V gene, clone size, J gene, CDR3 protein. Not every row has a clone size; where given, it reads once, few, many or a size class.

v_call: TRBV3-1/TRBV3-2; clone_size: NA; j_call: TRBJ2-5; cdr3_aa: ASSPPGGGQETQY
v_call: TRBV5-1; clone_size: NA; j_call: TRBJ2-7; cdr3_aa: ASSLRLGAAYEQY
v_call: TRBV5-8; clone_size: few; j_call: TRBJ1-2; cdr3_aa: ASSLATGGYRYT
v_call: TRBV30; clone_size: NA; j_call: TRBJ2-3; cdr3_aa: AWSPSGGRTDTQY
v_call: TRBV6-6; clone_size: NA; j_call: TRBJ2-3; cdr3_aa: ASSRRGGGTDTQY
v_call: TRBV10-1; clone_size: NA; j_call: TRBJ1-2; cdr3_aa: ASRAVGYT
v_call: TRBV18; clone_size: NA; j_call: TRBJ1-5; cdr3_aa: ASSLRQGGSLDQPQH
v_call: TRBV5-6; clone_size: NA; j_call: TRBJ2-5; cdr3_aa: ASSFGGRLGTEETQY
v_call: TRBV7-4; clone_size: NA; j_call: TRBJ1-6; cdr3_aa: ASSYSQPADRAVGSPLH
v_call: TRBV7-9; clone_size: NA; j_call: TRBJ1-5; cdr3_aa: ASSLGGRNQPQH
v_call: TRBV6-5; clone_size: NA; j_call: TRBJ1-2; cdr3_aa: ASSRDRATYGYT
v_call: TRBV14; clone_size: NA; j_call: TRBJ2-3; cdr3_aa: ASSQEVDSSTDTQY
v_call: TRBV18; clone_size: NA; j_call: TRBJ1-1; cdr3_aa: ASSPSRAADTEAF
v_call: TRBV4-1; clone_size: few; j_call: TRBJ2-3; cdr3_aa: ASSLGQGPDTQY
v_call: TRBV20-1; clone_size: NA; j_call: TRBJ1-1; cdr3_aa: SASFRATEAF
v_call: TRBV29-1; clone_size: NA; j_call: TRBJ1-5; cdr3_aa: SVRTGFDQPQH
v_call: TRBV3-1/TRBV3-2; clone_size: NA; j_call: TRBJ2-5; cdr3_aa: ASRFVGDSETQY
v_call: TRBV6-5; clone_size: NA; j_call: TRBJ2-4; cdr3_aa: ASSPSGQGVNIQY
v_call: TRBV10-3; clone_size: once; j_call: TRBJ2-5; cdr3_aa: AISERDSQETQY
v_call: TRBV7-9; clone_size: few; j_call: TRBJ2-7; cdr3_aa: ASSRSREGEQY
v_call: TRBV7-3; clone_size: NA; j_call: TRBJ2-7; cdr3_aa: ASSPSGSYEQY
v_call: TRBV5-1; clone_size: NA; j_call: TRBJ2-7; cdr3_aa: ASTPGQGGEQY
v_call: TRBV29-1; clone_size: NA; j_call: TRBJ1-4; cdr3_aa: SVVQGADEKLF
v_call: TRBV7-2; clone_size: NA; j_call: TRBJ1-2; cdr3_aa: ASSSGQGASFLGYT
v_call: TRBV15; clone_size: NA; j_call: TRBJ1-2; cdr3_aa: ATSNQGIGYT
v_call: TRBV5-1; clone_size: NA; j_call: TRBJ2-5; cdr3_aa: ASSRVSAAGETQY
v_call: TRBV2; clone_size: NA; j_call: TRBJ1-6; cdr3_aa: ASSGTGQSPLH
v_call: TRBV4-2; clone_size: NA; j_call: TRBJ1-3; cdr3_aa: ASSQDRRGYSGNTIY
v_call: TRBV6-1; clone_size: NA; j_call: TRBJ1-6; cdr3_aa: ASSEGDRAYNSPLH
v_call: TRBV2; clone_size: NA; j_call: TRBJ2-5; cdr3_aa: ASSGQARQETQY
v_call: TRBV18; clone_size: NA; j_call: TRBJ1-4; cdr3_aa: ASSSDTGESYEKLF
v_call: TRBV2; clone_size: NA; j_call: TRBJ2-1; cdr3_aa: ASRGILGGNEQF
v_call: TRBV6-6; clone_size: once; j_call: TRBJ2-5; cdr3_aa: ASRRTSGGEETQY
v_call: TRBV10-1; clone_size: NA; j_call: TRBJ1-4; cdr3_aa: ASRDRGEKLF
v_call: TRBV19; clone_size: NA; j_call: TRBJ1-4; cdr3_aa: ASSILGGNEKLF
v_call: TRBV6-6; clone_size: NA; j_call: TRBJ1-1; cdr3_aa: ASSYQGMNTEAF
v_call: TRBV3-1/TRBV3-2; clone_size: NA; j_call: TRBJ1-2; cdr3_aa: ASSHPVGTEYYGYT
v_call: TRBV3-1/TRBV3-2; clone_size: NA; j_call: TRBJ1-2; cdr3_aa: ASSQDGYGYT
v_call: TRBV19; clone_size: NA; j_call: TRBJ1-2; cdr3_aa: ASSIDPGNYGYT
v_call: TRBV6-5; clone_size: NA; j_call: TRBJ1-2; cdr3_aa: ARGGQGDGYT
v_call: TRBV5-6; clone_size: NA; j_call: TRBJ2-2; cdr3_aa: ASSLLAGGRIGELF
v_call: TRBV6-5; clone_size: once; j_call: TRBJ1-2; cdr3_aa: ASSKTPNYGYT
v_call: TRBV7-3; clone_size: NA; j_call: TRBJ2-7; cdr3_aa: ASSLTPGVSYEQY
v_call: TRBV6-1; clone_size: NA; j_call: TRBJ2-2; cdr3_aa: ASSEAGGPGELF
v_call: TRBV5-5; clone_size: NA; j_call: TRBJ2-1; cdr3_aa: ASSPHQGSPYNEQF
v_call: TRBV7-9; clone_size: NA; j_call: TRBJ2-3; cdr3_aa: ASSWSGNTDTQY
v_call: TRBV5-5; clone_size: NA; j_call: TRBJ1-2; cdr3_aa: ASSPGSAYGYT
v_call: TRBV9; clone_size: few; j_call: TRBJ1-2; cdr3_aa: ASSVTGSFGYT
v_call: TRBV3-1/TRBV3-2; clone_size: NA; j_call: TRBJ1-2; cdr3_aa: ASSQDRDPYGYT
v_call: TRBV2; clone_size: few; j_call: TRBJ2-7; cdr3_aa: ATNRDYEQY